Described below is a single T cell receptor (beta chain) sequence and its context. This clone was observed once. Its binding antigen is unknown. No base qualities exist here, and no much larger clone lies one base off it. TCRbeta CDR3 regions were amplified from genomic DNA by means of the immunoSEQ Assay, a bias-controlled multiplex PCR. Turning to the authors' computational methods: The number of nucleated cells in each sample was estimated from the amplification of reference gene primers within the assay. To quantify the absolute abundance of each unique TCRbeta CDR3 rearrangement, sequence reads were collapsed and filtered. Productive Simpson clonality was computed per sample as the square root of Simpson's diversity index over productive rearrangements. TCRdb re-hosts the immuneACCESS table, in-frame sequences only. Its copies lack some clones; in the studies checked, an unresolved V gene accounts for under half of them, and the cause for the rest is not known. The V and J calls and clone size are taken from that table; D and trimming were inferred from the DNA. Present in this sample are approximately 200,000 clones, around 84% of which were seen just once. 3.5% to 5% of the sample is held by the ten biggest clonotypes.

This sample was included in a study of blood T cell repertoires in COVID-19 (dated by TCRdb to 2019 to 2021). With regard to the full study: Samples covering the acute and convalescent phases of COVID-19 were provided by collaborators in the United States, Italy and Spain. The material from the prospective study consisted of cDNA or gDNA derived from T cells, B-cell-depleted T cells, or PBMCs. Subjects who had been exposed to COVID-19, were actively infected with it, or had recovered from it provided the deeply sampled blood TCRbeta repertoires that made up the dataset. The repertoires were made available in a free public database intended to serve as a resource for research on the immune response to SARS-CoV-2. Samples were obtained from the ongoing ImmuneRACE study (first 160 participants) and from some 1,300 subjects provided by 6 global collaborators. Nearly every sample came with metadata listing a de-identified subject ID, COVID-19 status, age in years and sex. HLA class I and class II types, where available, came from metadata supplied by the sample provider rather than from assay-based typing.

The CDR3 contains 14 residues, cysteine and phenylalanine counted. Only the CDR3 region is kept as DNA, spanning 42 bases read in frame from base 1. From the germline V gene, CDR1 is MNHEY and CDR2 is SVGAGI. V is clipped by 6 bases and J by 3 bases, and the sequence between their germline boundaries is 11 bases long. Collaborating institutions collected whole blood in K2EDTA tubes following their own protocols. For TCRbeta analysis, collaborators shipped samples as frozen whole blood, isolated PBMCs, or DNA extracted from either of those sample types. Points the paper makes about the study in general: The amount of clinical and demographic metadata varied by source and participant and was provided uncurated.

The clonotype comes from a man over 45 with acute or convalescent COVID-19. Here the chain combines TRBV6-5 and TRBJ2-2; TRBD1 is perhaps the D gene, given 6 matching bases. The specimen sequenced was peripheral blood. CDR3 reads: CASRQGQHTGELFF. The nucleotide sequence reads TGTGCCAGCAGACAAGGACAGCACACCGGGGAGCTGTTTTTT.